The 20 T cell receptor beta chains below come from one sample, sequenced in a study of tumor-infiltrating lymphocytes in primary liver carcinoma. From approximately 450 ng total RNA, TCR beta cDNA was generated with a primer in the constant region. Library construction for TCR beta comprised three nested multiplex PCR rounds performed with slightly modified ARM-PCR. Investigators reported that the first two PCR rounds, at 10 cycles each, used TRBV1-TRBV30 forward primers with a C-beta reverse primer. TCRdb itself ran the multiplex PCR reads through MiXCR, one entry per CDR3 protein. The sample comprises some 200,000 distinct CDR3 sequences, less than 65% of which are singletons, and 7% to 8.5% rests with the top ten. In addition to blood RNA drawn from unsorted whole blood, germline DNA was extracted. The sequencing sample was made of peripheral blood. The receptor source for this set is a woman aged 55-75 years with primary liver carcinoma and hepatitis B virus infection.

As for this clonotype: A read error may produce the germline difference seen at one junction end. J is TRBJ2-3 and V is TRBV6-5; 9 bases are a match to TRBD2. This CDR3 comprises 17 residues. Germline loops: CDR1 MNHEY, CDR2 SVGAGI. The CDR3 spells CASNYSPLAGHTDTQYF. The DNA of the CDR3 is TGTGCCAGCAATTACTCTCCGCTAGCGGGACACACGGATACGCAGTATTTT.

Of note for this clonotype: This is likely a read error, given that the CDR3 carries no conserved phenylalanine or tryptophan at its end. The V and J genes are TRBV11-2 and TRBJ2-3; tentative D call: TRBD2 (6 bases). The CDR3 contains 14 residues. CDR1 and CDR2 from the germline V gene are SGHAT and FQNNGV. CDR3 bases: TGTGCCAGCAGCATAGATAGGGAGGTAGATACGCAGTATCTT. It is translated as CASSIDREVDTQYL.

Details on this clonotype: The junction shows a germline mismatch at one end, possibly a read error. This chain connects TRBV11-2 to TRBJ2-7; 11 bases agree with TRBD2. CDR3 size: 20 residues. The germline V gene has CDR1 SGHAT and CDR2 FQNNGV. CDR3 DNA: TGTGCGAGCAGCCATAGCTTCGGGACTAGCGGCCCCTTGGGGCCCTACGAGCAGTACTTC. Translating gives CASSHSFGTSGPLGPYEQYF.

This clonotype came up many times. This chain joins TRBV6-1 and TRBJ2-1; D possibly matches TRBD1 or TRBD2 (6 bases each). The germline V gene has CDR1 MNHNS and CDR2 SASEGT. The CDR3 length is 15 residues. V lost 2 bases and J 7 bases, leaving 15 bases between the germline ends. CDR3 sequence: CASSENWGARNEQFF. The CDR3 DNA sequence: TGTGCCAGCAGTGAAAATTGGGGGGCGAGGAATGAGCAGTTCTTC.

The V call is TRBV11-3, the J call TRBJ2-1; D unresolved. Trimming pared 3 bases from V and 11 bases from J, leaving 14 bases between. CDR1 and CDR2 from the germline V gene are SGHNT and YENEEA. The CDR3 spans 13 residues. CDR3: CASSFEFSEKQFF. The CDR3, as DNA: TGTGCCAGCAGCTTTGAGTTTTCGGAAAAGCAGTTCTTC.

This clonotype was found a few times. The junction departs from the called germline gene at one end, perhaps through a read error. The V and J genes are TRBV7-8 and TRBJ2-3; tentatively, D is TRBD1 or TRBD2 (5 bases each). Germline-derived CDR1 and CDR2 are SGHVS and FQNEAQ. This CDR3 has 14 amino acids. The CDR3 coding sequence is TGTACCAGCAGCTTAATGGGGGACACAGATACGCAGTATTTT. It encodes CTSSLMGDTDTQYF.

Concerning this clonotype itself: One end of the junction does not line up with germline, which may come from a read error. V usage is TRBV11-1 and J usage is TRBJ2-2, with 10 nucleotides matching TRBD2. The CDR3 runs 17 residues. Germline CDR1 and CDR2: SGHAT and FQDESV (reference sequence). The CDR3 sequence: CASSPGRLAGLAGGLVF. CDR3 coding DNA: TGCGCCAGCAGCCCAGGAAGACTAGCGGGTTTGGCCGGGGGGCTGGTTTTT.

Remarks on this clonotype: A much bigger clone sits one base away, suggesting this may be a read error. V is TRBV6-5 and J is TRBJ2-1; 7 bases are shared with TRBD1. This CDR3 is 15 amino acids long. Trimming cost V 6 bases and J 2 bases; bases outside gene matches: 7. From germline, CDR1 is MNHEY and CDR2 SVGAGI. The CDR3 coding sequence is TGTGCCAGCAGGCGGTCAGGGGGAACCTACAATGAGCAGTTCTTC. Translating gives CASRRSGGTYNEQFF.

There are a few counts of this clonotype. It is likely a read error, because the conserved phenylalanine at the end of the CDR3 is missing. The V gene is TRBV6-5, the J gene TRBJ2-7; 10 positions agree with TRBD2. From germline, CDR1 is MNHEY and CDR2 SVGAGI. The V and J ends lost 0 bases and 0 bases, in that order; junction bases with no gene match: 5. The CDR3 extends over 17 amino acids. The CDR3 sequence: CASSYSKGLADSYEQYI. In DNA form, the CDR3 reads TGTGCCAGCAGTTACTCGAAAGGACTAGCGGACTCCTACGAGCAGTACATC.

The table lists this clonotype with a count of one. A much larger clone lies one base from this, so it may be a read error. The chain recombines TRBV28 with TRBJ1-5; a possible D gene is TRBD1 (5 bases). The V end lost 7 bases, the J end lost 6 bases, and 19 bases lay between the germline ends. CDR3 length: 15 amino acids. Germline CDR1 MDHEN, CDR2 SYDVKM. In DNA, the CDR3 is TGTGCCAGCATCTCGCCCGTGCAGGGAAGTCAGCCCCAGCATTTT. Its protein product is CASISPVQGSQPQHF.

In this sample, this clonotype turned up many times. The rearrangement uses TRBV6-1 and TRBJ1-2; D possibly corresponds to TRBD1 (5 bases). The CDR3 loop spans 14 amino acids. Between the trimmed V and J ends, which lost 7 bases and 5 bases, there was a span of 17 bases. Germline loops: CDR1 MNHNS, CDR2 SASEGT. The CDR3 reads CASTFREGAYGYTF. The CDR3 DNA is TGTGCCAGCACTTTCCGGGAAGGGGCTTATGGCTACACCTTC.

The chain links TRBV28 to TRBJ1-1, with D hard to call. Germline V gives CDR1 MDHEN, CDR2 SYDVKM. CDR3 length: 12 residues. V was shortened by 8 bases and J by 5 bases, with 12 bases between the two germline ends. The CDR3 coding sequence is TGTGCCAGCCAGGACGCTTGGACTGAAGCTTTCTTT. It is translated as CASQDAWTEAFF.

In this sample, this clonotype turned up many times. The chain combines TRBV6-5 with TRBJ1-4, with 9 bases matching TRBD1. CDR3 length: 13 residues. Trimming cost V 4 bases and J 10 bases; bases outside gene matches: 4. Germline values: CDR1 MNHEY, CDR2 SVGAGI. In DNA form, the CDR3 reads TGTGCCAGCAGTTCCGGACAGGGGCGAAAACTGTTTTTT. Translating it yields CASSSGQGRKLFF.

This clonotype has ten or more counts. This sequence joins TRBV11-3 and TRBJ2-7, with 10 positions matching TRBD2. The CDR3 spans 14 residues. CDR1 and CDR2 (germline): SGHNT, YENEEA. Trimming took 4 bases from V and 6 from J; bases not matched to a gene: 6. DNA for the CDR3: TGTGCCAGCAGCTCTAGCGGGAGAGCGGCCGAGCAGTACTTC. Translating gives CASSSSGRAAEQYF.

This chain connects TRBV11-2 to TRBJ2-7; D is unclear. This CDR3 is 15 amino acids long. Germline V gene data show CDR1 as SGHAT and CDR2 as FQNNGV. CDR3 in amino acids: CLSSLGPADSYEQYF. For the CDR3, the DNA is TGTCTCAGTAGCTTAGGTCCGGCGGATTCCTACGAGCAGTACTTC.

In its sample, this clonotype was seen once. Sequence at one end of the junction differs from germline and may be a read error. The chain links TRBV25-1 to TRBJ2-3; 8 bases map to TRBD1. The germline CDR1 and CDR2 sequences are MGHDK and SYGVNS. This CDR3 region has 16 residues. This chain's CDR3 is CASAPGQGRGTDTQYF. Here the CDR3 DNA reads TGTGCCAGCGCTCCCGGACAGGGTCGAGGCACGGATACGCAGTATTTT.

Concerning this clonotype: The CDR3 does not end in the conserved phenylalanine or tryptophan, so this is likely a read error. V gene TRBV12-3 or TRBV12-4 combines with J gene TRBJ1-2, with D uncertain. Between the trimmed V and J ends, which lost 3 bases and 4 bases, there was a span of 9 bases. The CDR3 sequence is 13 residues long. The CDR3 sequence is CASSFSRFYGYTI. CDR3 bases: TGTGCCAGCAGTTTTAGCCGATTCTATGGCTACACCATC.

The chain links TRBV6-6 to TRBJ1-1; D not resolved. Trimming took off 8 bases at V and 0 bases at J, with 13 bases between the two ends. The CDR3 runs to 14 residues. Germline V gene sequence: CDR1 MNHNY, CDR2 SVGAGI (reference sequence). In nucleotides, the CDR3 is TGTGCCAGCGTTATCGCAGAAATGAACACTGAAGCTTTCTTT. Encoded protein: CASVIAEMNTEAFF.

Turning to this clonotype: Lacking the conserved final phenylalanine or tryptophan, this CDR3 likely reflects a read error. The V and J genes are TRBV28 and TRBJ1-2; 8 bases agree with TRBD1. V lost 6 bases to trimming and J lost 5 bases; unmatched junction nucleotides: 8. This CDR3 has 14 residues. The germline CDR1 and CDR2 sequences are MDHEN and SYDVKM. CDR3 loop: CASSDRGRGYGYTL. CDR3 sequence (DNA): TGTGCCAGCAGCGACAGGGGTCGGGGTTATGGCTACACCTTA.

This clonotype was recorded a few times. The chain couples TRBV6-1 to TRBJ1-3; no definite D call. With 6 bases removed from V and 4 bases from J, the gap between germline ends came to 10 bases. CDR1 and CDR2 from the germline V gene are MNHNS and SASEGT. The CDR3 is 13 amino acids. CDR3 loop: CASRDPLGNTIYF. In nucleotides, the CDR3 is TGTGCCAGCAGAGACCCTTTGGGAAACACCATATATTTT.